The sequence of this TCR beta chain was determined in a study of blood T cell repertoires in COVID-19. Background on the study: Acute and convalescent COVID-19 samples came from the United States, Italy and Spain. PBMCs, B-cell-depleted T cells, or T cells were the source of the cDNA or gDNA that made up the material.

A single count supports this clone. Per the authors' pipeline: Reference gene primer amplification yielded estimated nucleated cell counts. Sequencing was performed with immunoSEQ multiplex PCR; in TCRdb, only in-frame clones are kept and a portion is missing. From that table come the V and J calls and clone size; the DNA was used to work out D and trimming. This table has tens of thousands of clones, around 88% appearing once. The CDR3 contains 12 residues. With 4 bases removed from V and 8 bases from J, the gap between germline ends came to 9 bases. Germline V gene lookup returns CDR1 SGHNT and CDR2 YENEEA.

Sample: peripheral blood. This sequence was found in a middle-aged man with active COVID-19. This rearrangement joins TRBV11-3 to TRBJ2-1; D not certain. The CDR3 DNA reads TGTGCCAGCAGCTCGGAGAACGATGAGCAGTTCTTC. Translation gives CASSSENDEQFF.